This is a list of T cell receptor beta chains from one sample in a study of shared clonotypes between healthy human individuals. Libraries were prepared by immunoSEQ multiplex PCR; TCRdb keeps only in-frame clonotypes and omits some of them. The sample gives about 470,000 clones, 70% to 80% of which show up once; roughly 13% is in the top ten. What was sequenced was PBMCs. The receptors were sampled from a woman aged 40 to 49 in good health. Some clones in this sample may be carry-over from other donors' samples. Both conserved end residues are part of each CDR3. Fields, in order: clone size, J gene, D gene, CDR3 length, V gene, CDR3 DNA, CDR3 protein. The D gene is left open where the match is weak. A clone size is listed for some rows: how often the clone was seen (once, few, many), or a class if it is expanded.

abundance: .; j_gene: TRBJ2-3; d_gene: .; len: 11; v_gene: TRBV5-1; CDR3nt: TGCGCCAGCAGCTTCCCAGATACGCAGTATTTT; CDR3aa: CASSFPDTQYF
abundance: .; j_gene: TRBJ1-1; d_gene: .; len: 13; v_gene: TRBV27; CDR3nt: TGTGCCAGCAGTTTAGACAGGACCGGGGTAGCTTTCTTT; CDR3aa: CASSLDRTGVAFF
abundance: few; j_gene: TRBJ1-5; d_gene: .; len: 14; v_gene: TRBV27; CDR3nt: TGTGCCAGCAGTTTATCGAATAGCAATCAGCCCCAGCATTTT; CDR3aa: CASSLSNSNQPQHF
abundance: .; j_gene: TRBJ2-1; d_gene: .; len: 14; v_gene: TRBV7-6; CDR3nt: TGTGCCAGCAGCTTAGCGGGATCCTACAATGAGCAGTTCTTC; CDR3aa: CASSLAGSYNEQFF
abundance: .; j_gene: TRBJ2-7; d_gene: TRBD2; len: 16; v_gene: TRBV4-1; CDR3nt: TGCGCCAGCAGCCAAGCGAGACTAGCGGGACGAGGGGAGCAGTACTTC; CDR3aa: CASSQARLAGRGEQYF
abundance: once; j_gene: TRBJ1-4; d_gene: .; len: 13; v_gene: TRBV6-6; CDR3nt: TGTGCCAGCAGTAAGGCAGGGCACGAAAAACTGTTTTTT; CDR3aa: CASSKAGHEKLFF
abundance: few; j_gene: TRBJ1-5; d_gene: .; len: 14; v_gene: TRBV18; CDR3nt: TGTGCCAGCTCACGCATCGAGGGGGATCAGCCCCAGCATTTT; CDR3aa: CASSRIEGDQPQHF
abundance: .; j_gene: TRBJ2-1; d_gene: .; len: 15; v_gene: TRBV11-2; CDR3nt: TGTGCCAGCAGCTTAGAGCCTCAACTCTACAATGAGCAGTTCTTC; CDR3aa: CASSLEPQLYNEQFF
abundance: few; j_gene: TRBJ2-7; d_gene: TRBD2; len: 15; v_gene: TRBV4-1; CDR3nt: TGCGCCAGCAGCCAAGATTGGCTAGCGGGCTACGAGCAGTACTTC; CDR3aa: CASSQDWLAGYEQYF
abundance: .; j_gene: TRBJ2-7; d_gene: .; len: 13; v_gene: TRBV29-1; CDR3nt: TGCAGCGTTGCAACTACGGGGAACTACGAGCAGTACTTC; CDR3aa: CSVATTGNYEQYF
abundance: .; j_gene: TRBJ1-5; d_gene: .; len: 18; v_gene: TRBV28; CDR3nt: TGTGCCAGCACTCAACCCAAGCGACAGACCATTAGCAATCAGCCCCAGCATTTT; CDR3aa: CASTQPKRQTISNQPQHF
abundance: .; j_gene: TRBJ2-5; d_gene: TRBD1; len: 15; v_gene: TRBV6-1; CDR3nt: TGTGCCAGCAGAGGCGGGACAGGGCCCCAAGAGACCCAGTACTTC; CDR3aa: CASRGGTGPQETQYF
abundance: .; j_gene: TRBJ2-7; d_gene: .; len: 16; v_gene: TRBV27; CDR3nt: TGTGCCAGCAGTTTATATCTCGGGACCGATGTCTATGGGCAGTACTTC; CDR3aa: CASSLYLGTDVYGQYF
abundance: .; j_gene: TRBJ2-5; d_gene: .; len: 14; v_gene: TRBV12-2; CDR3nt: TGTGCAAGTCGCTTCGCGTCCCCTTGTGAGACCCAGTACTTC; CDR3aa: CASRFASPCETQYF
abundance: .; j_gene: TRBJ2-1; d_gene: .; len: 12; v_gene: TRBV10-2; CDR3nt: TGCGCCAGCCTGCAAGGCGGCAGTGAGCAGTTCTTC; CDR3aa: CASLQGGSEQFF
abundance: .; j_gene: TRBJ2-7; d_gene: .; len: 12; v_gene: TRBV27; CDR3nt: TGTGCCAGCAGTTTATCGATCTACGAGCAGTACTTC; CDR3aa: CASSLSIYEQYF